This TCR beta chain was observed in a study of blood T cell repertoires in COVID-19. As for the study in general: COVID-19 samples from acute and convalescent phases originated in the United States, Italy and Spain.

The authors' processing: Nucleated cell number was recorded as an estimate derived from reference gene primer amplification. The method was immunoSEQ multiplex PCR; TCRdb's version includes in-frame clones alone and lacks a portion of them. For V, J and clone size, that table is used; D and trimming come from the DNA. The sample holds roughly 230,000 clones, about 87% seen once. From germline, CDR1 is SGHAT and CDR2 FQNNGV. V was trimmed by 0 bases and J by 4 bases, leaving 4 bases between them. The CDR3 is 13 residues long. Points on this clone: Additional DNA sequences in this sample encode the identical CDR3.

This sequence originates from a man in his 70s with acute or convalescent COVID-19. Sequencing was done on a sample of peripheral blood. This sequence joins TRBV11-2 and TRBJ2-1; D ambiguous. The CDR3 reads CASSLDRYNEQFF. CDR3 in DNA: TGTGCCAGCAGCTTAGATCGTTACAATGAGCAGTTCTTC.